A selection of T cell receptor beta chains follows, all from one sample in a study of T cell responses to AZD1222 COVID-19 vaccine. Assay used: immunoSEQ multiplex PCR; TCRdb lists only in-frame clones, some missing. The sample comprises fewer than 130,000 clones, around 93% of which are singletons, and roughly 3.1% rests with the top ten. Source: peripheral blood, taken 28 days after the second AZD1222 dose. These receptors came from an adult who received the AZD1222 COVID-19 vaccine. Both conserved end residues are part of each CDR3.

cdr3_aa j_call v_call
CASSIRQGSNNEQFF TRBJ2-1 TRBV19
CAGASGNTIYF TRBJ1-3 TRBV12-3/TRBV12-4
CAISESTGGLGAFF TRBJ1-1 TRBV10-3
CASSPGQGIGEKLFF TRBJ1-4 TRBV18
CASSRTQIQEQFF TRBJ2-1 TRBV10-1
CASSLGGAGANVLTF TRBJ2-6 TRBV5-6
CASSFTSEETQYF TRBJ2-5 TRBV5-4
CASSREVGHTEAFF TRBJ1-1 TRBV9
CASSLDGTHRANTEAFF TRBJ1-1 TRBV5-1
CASSLLADRAQEAFF TRBJ1-1 TRBV7-2
CASSDWDRGPGTEAFF TRBJ1-1 TRBV6-1
CAWSSTSRTAEAFF TRBJ1-1 TRBV30
CASSPRGAMETQYF TRBJ2-5 TRBV13
CASSYSDVLTYEQYF TRBJ2-7 TRBV6-5
CASRLDNSPLHF TRBJ1-6 TRBV10-1
CASSSLAGQDYEQYF TRBJ2-7 TRBV27
CAWSVLTGAYEQYF TRBJ2-7 TRBV30
CASSSNVGGPETQYF TRBJ2-5 TRBV5-1
CASSLQGYRTDTQYF TRBJ2-3 TRBV27
CASSRTGDYNSPLHF TRBJ1-6 TRBV5-1
CASIGAKVYGYTF TRBJ1-2 TRBV19
CASSSANRDPGYYGYTF TRBJ1-2 TRBV5-1